A selection of T cell receptor beta chains follows, all from one sample in a study of graft-versus-host responses after intestinal transplantation. Method: immunoSEQ multiplex PCR; TCRdb's copy keeps in-frame clones and lacks some. Among approximately 15,000 clones listed, roughly 29% were seen once. This sample comprised alloreactive CD8+ T cells from a mixed lymphocyte reaction culture, obtained before intestinal transplant. The receptors were sampled from a human patient who received an intestinal transplant. CDR3s leave out the opening cysteine and the closing phenylalanine or tryptophan. Each record gives: CDR3 length, V gene, clone size, CDR3 protein. Clone sizes are given selectively: once, few, many, or a class where the clone is expanded.

13	TRBV4-1	medium-sized	ASSQDRGVGDIQY
12	TRBV6-5	medium-sized	ASSSSGRPNEQF
13	TRBV6-6	.	ASSYPGGSNQPQH
12	TRBV6-5	few	ASSYSVGSTEAF
12	TRBV10-1	.	ASSLLAGGTEQF
12	TRBV7-7	few	ASSLAGGTDTQY
11	TRBV5-6	.	ASSLAIANEQF
11	TRBV19	.	ASSIVSGEEQY
12	TRBV6-5	few	ASSYGPGARGYT
14	TRBV10-2	.	ASSESAGTGAYGYT
12	TRBV12-5	.	ASGLWGSNQPQH
13	TRBV6-5	.	ASSWGAGVGSEQF
12	TRBV5-1	few	ASSLGQGDYEQY
15	TRBV4-1	.	ASSHLSITGMTYEQY
13	TRBV5-1	.	ASSPDVHPGETQY
13	TRBV6-1	few	ASSSQGYSNQPQH
13	TRBV11-2	.	ASSLDQLAPHEQY
12	TRBV6-6	few	ASDPTGYSTEAF
13	TRBV11-2	.	ASSLEIADSYGYT
12	TRBV10-3	few	AISESNGGDEQY
13	TRBV15	.	ATSSFAGPLGEQY
13	TRBV4-2	once	ASSQEGLGRETQY
10	TRBV10-3	medium-sized	AINEGTEEQY
14	TRBV2	few	ASSSAGLAGGDEQY
11	TRBV11-2	.	ASSPPGGGTQY
15	TRBV5-1	medium-sized	ASSLVNSVSLNTEAF
11	TRBV19	.	ASSPGGGTEAF
12	TRBV7-6	.	ASSLDRYTGELF
14	TRBV7-9	few	ASSLALGAHSYEQY
11	TRBV6-6	few	ASSYGLADTQY
13	TRBV4-2	.	ASSHGAGGQREQF
19	TRBV7-8	few	ASSLAAVWRKFYSGANVLT
14	TRBV9	.	ASSVGSGRNSGELF
12	TRBV11-2	.	ASSLGPNTGELF
11	TRBV13	medium-sized	ASSFGRGYEQY
11	TRBV30	.	AWSGAGGETQY
10	TRBV6-1	.	ASSDSPYEQY
13	TRBV2	.	ASSGGTSSSETQY
13	TRBV4-2	.	ASSPTRGGSYEQY
12	TRBV6-6	.	ASSYMAGGQEQF
13	TRBV6-5	.	ASSYEPLPPHEQY
8	TRBV6-5	.	ASSTDTQY
15	TRBV7-9	few	ASSSLRTRGQNYGYT
14	TRBV4-1	.	ASSQVWRERGDTQY
13	TRBV4-1	few	ASSQDWTGGEGYT
15	TRBV15	once	ATSRDRILRSNQPQH
12	TRBV4-1	few	ASSQERGTYEQY
12	TRBV19	few	ASTGQGAGYGYT
7	TRBV10-1	.	ASKDTQY
15	TRBV21-1	.	ASRRTIAQQRKNIQY
15	TRBV19	.	ASSMGLAVYSYNEQF
14	TRBV14	.	ASSLSTGGNFYEQY